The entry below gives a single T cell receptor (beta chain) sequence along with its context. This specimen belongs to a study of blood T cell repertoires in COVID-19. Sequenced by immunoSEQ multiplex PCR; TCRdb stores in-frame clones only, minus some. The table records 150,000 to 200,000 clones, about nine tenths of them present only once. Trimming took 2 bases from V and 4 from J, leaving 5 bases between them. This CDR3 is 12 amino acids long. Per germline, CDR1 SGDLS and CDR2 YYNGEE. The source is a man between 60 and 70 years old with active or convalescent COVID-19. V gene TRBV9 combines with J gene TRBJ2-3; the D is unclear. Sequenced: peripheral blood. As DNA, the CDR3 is TGTGCCAGCAGCGTGAACTCAGATACGCAGTATTTT. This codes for CASSVNSDTQYF.